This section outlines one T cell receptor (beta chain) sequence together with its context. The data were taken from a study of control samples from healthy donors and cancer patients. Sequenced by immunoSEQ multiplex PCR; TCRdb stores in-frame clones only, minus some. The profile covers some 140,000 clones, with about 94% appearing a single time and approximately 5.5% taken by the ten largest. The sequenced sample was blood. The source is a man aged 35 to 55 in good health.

CDR3 bases: TGTGCCAGCAGCGTATCGGGCAGCAATCAGCCCCAGCATTTT. It yields the protein CASSVSGSNQPQHF. The V and J genes are TRBV9 and TRBJ1-5, with D hard to call. Trimming removed 1 base from V and 1 base from J, with 6 bases in between. The CDR3 is made up of 14 amino acids. The germline gives CDR1 SGDLS, CDR2 YYNGEE.